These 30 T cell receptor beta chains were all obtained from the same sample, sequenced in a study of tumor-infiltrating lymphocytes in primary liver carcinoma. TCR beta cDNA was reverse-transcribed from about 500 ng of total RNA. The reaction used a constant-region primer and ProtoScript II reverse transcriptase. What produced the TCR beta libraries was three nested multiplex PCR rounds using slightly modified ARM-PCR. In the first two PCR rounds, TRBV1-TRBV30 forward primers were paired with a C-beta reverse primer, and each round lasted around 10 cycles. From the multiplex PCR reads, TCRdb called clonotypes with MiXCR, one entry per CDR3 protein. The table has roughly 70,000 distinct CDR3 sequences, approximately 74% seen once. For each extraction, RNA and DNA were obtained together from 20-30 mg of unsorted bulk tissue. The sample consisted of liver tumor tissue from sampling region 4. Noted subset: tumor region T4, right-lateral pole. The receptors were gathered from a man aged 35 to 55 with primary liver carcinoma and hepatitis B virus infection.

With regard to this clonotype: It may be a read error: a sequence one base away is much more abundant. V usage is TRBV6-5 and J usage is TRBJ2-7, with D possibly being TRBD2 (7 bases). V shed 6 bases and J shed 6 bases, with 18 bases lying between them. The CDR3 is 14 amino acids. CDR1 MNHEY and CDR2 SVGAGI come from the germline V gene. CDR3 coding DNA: TGTGCCAGCAGCCACTTCACGGGGGGCGGCGAGCAGTACTTC. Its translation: CASSHFTGGGEQYF.

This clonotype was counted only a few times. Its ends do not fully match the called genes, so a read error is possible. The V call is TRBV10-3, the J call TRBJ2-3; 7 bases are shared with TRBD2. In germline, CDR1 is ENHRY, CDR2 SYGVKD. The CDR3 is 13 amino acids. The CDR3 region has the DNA TGTGCCACTCAGACTAGCTTGACAGTTACGCAGTATTTT. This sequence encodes CATQTSLTVTQYF.

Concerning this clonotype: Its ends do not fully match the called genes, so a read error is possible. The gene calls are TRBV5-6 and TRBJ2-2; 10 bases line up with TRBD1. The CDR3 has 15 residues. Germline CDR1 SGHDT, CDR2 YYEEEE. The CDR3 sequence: CASSSGTGATGELFF. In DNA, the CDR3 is TGTGCTAGCAGCTCCGGGACAGGGGCGACCGGGGAACTGTTTTTT. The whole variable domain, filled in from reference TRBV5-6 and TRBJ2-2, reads DAGVTQSPTHLIKTRGQQVTLRCSPKSGHDTVSWYQQALGQGPQFIFQYYEEEERQRGNFPDRFSGHQFPNYSSELNVNALLLGDSALYLCASSSGTGATGELFFGEGSRLTVL.

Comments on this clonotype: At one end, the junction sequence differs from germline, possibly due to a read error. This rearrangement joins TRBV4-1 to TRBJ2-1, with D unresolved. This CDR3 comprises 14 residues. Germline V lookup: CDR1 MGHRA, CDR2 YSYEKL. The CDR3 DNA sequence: TGCGCCACCAGCAAAAAGGTTGGCATTGGTGAGCAGTTCTTC. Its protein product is CATSKKVGIGEQFF.

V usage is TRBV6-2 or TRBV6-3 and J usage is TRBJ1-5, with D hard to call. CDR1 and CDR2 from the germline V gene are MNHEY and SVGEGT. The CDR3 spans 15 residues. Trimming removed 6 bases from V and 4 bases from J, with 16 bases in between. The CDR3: CASSPWDRVNQPQHF. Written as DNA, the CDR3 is TGTGCCAGCAGCCCATGGGATAGGGTAAATCAGCCCCAGCATTTT.

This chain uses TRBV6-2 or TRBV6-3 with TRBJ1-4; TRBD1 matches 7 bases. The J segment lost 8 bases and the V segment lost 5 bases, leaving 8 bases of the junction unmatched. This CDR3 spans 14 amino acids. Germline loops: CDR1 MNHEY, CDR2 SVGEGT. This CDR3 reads CASSDRAGNEKLFF. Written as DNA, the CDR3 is TGTGCCAGCAGTGACAGGGCCGGCAACGAAAAACTGTTTTTT.

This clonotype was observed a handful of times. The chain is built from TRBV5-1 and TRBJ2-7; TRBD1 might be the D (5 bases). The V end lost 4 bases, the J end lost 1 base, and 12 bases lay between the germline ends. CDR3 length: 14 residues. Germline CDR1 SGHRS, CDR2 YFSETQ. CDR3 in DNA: TGCGCCAGCAGCCTACAGGACCCATCCTACGAGCAGTACTTC. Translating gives CASSLQDPSYEQYF.

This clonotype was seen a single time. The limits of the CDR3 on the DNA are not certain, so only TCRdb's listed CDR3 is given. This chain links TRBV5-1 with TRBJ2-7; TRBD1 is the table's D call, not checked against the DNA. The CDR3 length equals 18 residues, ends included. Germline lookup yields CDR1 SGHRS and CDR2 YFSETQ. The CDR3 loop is CASSLVGCGAGQSYEHYF.

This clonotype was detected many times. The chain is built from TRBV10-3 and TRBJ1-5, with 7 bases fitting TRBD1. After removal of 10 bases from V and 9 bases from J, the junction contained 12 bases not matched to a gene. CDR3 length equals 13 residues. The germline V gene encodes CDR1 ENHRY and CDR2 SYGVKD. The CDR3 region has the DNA TGTGCCAGGACCGGGACAGACCAGGCGCCCCAGCATTTT. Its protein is CARTGTDQAPQHF.

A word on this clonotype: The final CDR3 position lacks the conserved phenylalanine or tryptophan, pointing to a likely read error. CDR3 sequence: CASSYSTSGSQTQYL. In DNA, the CDR3 is TGTGCCAGCAGTTACTCCACAAGCGGGAGTCAGACCCAGTACTTA. This chain links TRBV6-5 with TRBJ2-5; 8 bases are a match to TRBD2. CDR3 length equals 15 residues. CDR1 and CDR2 (germline): MNHEY, SVGAGI. J was trimmed by 6 bases and V by 0 bases; bases with no gene match: 6.

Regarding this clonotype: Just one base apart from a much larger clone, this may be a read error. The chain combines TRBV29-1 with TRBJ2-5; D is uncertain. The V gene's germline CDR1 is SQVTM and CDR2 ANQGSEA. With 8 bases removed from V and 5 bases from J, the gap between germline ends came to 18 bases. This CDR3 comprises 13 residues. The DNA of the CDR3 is TGCAGCATGGCCGGCCCCAGGTCCGAGACCCAGTACTTC. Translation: CSMAGPRSETQYF. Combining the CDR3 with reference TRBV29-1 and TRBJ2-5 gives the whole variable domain SAVISQKPSRDICQRGTSLTIQCQVDSQVTMMFWYRQQPGQSLTLIATANQGSEATYESGFVIDKFPISRPNLTFSTLTVSNMSPEDSSIYLCSMAGPRSETQYFGPGTRLLVL.

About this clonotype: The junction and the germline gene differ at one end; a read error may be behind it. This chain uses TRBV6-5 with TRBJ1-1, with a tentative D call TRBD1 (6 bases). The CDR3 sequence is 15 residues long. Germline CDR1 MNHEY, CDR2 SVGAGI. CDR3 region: CANSYRTVRGTEAFF. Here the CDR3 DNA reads TGTGCCAACAGTTACAGGACAGTTCGGGGTACTGAAGCTTTCTTT.

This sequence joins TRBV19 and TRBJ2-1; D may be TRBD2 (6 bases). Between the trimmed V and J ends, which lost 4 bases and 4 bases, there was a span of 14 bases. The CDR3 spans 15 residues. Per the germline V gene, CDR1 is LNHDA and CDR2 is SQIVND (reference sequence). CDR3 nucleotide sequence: TGTGCCAGTAGTAGTCTAGAGGGGACTTACAATGAGCAGTTCTTC. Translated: CASSSLEGTYNEQFF.

CDR3 DNA: TGCAGCGTTGTGGGGCCTTCCAGCGGGGTCATTCAGTACTTC. Its translation is CSVVGPSSGVIQYF. This sequence joins TRBV29-1 and TRBJ2-4; 7 nucleotides line up with TRBD2. This CDR3 spans 14 amino acids. Germline CDR1 SQVTM, CDR2 ANQGSEA. The V segment lost 4 bases and the J segment 9 bases; nucleotides outside the gene matches: 12.

The CDR3 spells CAIRGQWGHEQYF. The DNA of the CDR3 is TGTGCCATCAGGGGACAGTGGGGCCACGAGCAGTACTTC. This sequence joins TRBV10-3 and TRBJ2-7; 7 bases are a match to TRBD1. CDR1 ENHRY and CDR2 SYGVKD come from the germline V gene. The CDR3 covers 13 residues. V trimming: 6 bases; J trimming: 5 bases; junction bases outside the gene matches: 7.

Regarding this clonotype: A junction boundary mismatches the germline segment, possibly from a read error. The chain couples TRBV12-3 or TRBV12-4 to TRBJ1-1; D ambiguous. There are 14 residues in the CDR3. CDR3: CANSAGTLNTEAFF. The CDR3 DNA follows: TGTGCCAACAGCGCCGGTACCTTGAACACTGAAGCCTTCTTT.

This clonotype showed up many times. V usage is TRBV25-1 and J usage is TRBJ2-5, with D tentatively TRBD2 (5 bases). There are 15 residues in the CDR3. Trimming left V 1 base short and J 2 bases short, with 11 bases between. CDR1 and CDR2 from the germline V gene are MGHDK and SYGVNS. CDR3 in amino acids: CASSEWSLAQETQYF. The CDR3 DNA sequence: TGTGCCAGCAGTGAATGGAGTCTAGCTCAAGAGACCCAGTACTTC.

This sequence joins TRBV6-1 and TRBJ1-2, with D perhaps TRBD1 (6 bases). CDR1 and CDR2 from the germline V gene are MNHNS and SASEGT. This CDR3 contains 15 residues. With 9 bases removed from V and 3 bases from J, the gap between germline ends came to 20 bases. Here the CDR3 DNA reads TGTGCCAGATCAGTGGTGGGGGGCGCCGACTATGGCTACACCTTC. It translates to CARSVVGGADYGYTF.

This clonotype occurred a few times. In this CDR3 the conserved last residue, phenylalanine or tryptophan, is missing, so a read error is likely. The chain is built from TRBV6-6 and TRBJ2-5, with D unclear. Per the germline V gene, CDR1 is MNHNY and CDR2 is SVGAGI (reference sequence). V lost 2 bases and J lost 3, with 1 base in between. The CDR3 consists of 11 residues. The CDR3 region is CASSYKETQYL. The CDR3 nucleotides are TGTGCCAGCAGTTACAAAGAGACCCAGTACCTC.

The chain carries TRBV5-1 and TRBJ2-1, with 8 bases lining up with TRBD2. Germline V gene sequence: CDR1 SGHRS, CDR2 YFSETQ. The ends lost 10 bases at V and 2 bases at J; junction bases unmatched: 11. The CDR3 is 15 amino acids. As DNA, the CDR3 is TGCGCCGACATGGCGGGGGGCGCCGCCTACAATGAGCAGTTCTTC. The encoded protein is CADMAGGAAYNEQFF.

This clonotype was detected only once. The CDR3 reads CASSYGQGDGQPQHF. The CDR3 DNA is TGTGCCAGCAGTTATGGACAGGGGGACGGTCAGCCCCAGCATTTT. V usage is TRBV6-6 and J usage is TRBJ1-5; 10 nucleotides align to TRBD1. V trimming: 3 bases; J trimming: 6 bases; junction bases outside the gene matches: 5. The CDR3 runs 15 residues. Per germline, CDR1 MNHNY and CDR2 SVGAGI (reference sequence).

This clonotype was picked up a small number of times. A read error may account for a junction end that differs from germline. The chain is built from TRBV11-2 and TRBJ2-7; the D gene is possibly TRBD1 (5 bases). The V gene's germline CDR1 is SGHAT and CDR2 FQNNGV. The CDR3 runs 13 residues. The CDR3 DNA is TGTGCCAGCAGCTTCGACAGCACCTACGAGCGGTACTTC. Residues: CASSFDSTYERYF.

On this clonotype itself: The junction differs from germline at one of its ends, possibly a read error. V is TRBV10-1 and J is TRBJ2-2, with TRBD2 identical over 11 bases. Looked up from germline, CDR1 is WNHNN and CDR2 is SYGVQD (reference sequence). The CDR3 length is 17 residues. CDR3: CASSNGLAGGGTGGLFF. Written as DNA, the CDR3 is TGCGCCAGCAGTAATGGGCTAGCGGGAGGAGGTACCGGGGGGCTGTTTTTT.

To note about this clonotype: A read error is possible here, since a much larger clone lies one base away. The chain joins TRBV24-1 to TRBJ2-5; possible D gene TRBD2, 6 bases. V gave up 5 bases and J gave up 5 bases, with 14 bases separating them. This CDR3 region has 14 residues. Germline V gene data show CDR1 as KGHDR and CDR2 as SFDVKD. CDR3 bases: TGTGCCACCAGTGTCGGGGGTGATCCGGAGACCCAGTACTTC. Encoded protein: CATSVGGDPETQYF.

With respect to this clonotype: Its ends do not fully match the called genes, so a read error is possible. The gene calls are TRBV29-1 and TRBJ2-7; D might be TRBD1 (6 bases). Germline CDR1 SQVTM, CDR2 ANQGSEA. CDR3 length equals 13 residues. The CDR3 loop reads CSVAPTGLHEQCF. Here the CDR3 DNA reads TGCAGCGTTGCCCCGACAGGACTCCACGAGCAGTGCTTC.

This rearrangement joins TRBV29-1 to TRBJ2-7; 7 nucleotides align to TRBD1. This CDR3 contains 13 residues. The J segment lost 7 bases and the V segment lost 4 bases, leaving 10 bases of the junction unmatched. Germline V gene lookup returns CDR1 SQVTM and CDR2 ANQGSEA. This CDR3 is CSVAPTGLKEQYF. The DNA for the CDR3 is TGCAGCGTTGCCCCGACAGGGCTCAAGGAGCAGTACTTC.

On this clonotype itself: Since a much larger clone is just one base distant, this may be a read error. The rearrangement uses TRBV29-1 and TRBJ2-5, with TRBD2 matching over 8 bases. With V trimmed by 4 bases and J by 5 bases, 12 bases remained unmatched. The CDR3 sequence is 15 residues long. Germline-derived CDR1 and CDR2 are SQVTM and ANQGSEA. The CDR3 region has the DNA TGCAGCGTTGGTGGGACTAGGGGGAGTAGGGAGACCCAGTACTTC. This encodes CSVGGTRGSRETQYF.

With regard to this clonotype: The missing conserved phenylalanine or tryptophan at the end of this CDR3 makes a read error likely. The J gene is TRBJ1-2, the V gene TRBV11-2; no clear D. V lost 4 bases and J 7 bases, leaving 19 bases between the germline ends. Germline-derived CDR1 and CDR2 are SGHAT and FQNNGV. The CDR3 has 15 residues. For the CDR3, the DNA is TGTGCCAGCAGCTATACGGGGAGCTCCTCCCCTGGCTACACCCTC. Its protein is CASSYTGSSSPGYTL.

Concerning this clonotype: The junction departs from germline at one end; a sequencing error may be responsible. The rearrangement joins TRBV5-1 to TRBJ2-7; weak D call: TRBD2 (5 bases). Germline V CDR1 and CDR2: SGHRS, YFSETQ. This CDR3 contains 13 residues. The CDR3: CASSLGLTYELYF. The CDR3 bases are TGCGCCAGCAGCTTGGGACTAACCTACGAGCTGTACTTC.

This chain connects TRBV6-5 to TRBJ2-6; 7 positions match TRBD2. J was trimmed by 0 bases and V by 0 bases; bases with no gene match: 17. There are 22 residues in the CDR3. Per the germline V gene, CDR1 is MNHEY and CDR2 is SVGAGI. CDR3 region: CASSYSQSALTGGCSGANVLTF. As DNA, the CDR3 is TGTGCCAGCAGTTACTCTCAGTCTGCCTTGACGGGAGGCTGCTCTGGGGCCAACGTCCTGACTTTC.